This T cell receptor (beta chain) is from a study of T-cell memory formation after mild COVID-19. A 5'RACE reaction primed in the constant segment made cDNA libraries of TCR alpha and TCR beta, and these carried sample barcodes and UMIs. TCRdb recomputed calls from the 5' RACE reads with MiXCR, one row per CDR3 protein. The profile shows roughly 80,000 distinct CDR3 sequences, more than 11% of them singletons. This CDR3 region has 16 residues. Germline lookup yields CDR1 MNHNS and CDR2 SASEGT. Trimming at V came to 0 bases and at J to 1 base, leaving 3 bases not matched to a gene. Only a few counts were recorded for this clonotype.

This chain links TRBV6-1 with TRBJ1-1; 9 positions match TRBD1. This clonotype was sampled from an adult woman who had mild COVID-19 (a few samples of this study predate the infection). Cell type and time point are not known. Sequencing was performed on PBMCs or a T cell subset sorted from them (not recorded which). In DNA form, the CDR3 reads TGTGCCAGCAGTGAAGCGCGGGGACAGGGGAACACTGAAGCTTTCTTT. It codes for CASSEARGQGNTEAFF.